These 29 T cell receptor beta chains share one sample of origin, sequenced in a study of human T cells and chemical hapten exposure. Documented time point: patch test 3, about 24 weeks after DPC sensitization. Treatment: therapeutic diphenylcyclopropenone sensitization with weekly scalp DPC. TCRdb independently ran MiXCR on the RACE reads; one entry per CDR3 protein. Counted here are roughly 100,000 distinct CDR3 sequences, around 35% occurring once; the ten biggest clones make up around 2.5%. The sequenced sample was whole blood, obtained in connection with sensitization to the hapten diphenylcyclopropenone (DPC). These TCRs come from a man between 35 and 55 years old with alopecia areata. Some clones in this sample may be carry-over from other donors' samples.

J is TRBJ1-1 and V is TRBV30; weak D call: TRBD1 (6 bases). V lost 4 bases and J 3 bases, leaving 15 bases between the germline ends. The CDR3 totals 14 residues. Germline CDR1 is GTSNPN and CDR2 is SVGIG (reference sequence). The CDR3 loop reads CAWNRGAGDTEAFF. In DNA form, the CDR3 reads TGTGCCTGGAATCGGGGGGCGGGGGACACTGAAGCTTTCTTT.

V gene TRBV7-9 combines with J gene TRBJ1-1; weak D call: TRBD1 (6 bases). The V and J ends lost 6 bases and 1 base respectively, with 15 bases between them. Germline V gene data show CDR1 as SEHNR and CDR2 as FQNEAQ (reference sequence). This CDR3 spans 15 amino acids. CDR3 residues: CASREADSQNTEAFF. In nucleotides, the CDR3 is TGTGCCAGCAGGGAGGCGGACAGCCAGAACACTGAAGCTTTCTTT.

In its sample, this clonotype was seen many times. The chain joins TRBV4-1 to TRBJ2-3, with 9 bases identical to TRBD2. The CDR3 is made up of 14 amino acids. Per the germline V gene, CDR1 is MGHRA and CDR2 is YSYEKL. Germline trimming cut 7 bases from V and 6 bases from J; bases unmatched to any gene: 8. DNA of the CDR3: TGCGCCAGCATGCAAGCGGGAGGCCTTGATACGCAGTATTTT. This translates into CASMQAGGLDTQYF.

This clonotype was seen more than once but under ten times. The junction differs from germline at one of its ends, possibly a read error. V usage is TRBV7-7 and J usage is TRBJ2-3; D call uncertain. CDR1 is SSHAT and CDR2 is FNYEAQ in the germline V gene (reference sequence). The length of the CDR3 is 14 residues. The CDR3 spells CASSLASYSDTQYF. The CDR3 DNA is TGTGCTAGCAGCTTAGCAAGCTATTCAGATACGCAGTATTTT.

This clonotype was seen a few times. The chain employs TRBV12-3 or TRBV12-4 and TRBJ2-5; the D is unclear. There are 14 residues in the CDR3. V lost 0 bases, J lost 3 bases, and 8 bases lay in between. CDR3 coding DNA: TGTGCCAGCAGTTTAGCTAGAGACGAAGAGACCCAGTACTTC. It codes for CASSLARDEETQYF.

This clonotype was recorded a few times. A junction boundary mismatches the germline segment, possibly from a read error. Here the CDR3 DNA reads TGTGCCAGCCTGTCGACAGGGGGTAAATCTGTGGACTTC. Translating it yields CASLSTGGKSVDF. V is TRBV28 and J is TRBJ2-7; 9 bases are a match to TRBD1. The germline V gene has CDR1 MDHEN and CDR2 SYDVKM. This CDR3 is built from 13 residues.

The rearrangement joins TRBV12-3 or TRBV12-4 to TRBJ2-3; 9 bases fit TRBD1. Trimming removed 6 bases from V and 6 bases from J; junction bases left unmatched: 10. The CDR3 length is 15 residues. Written as DNA, the CDR3 is TGTGCCAGCAGGGACAGGGGCAGTCAGCGGGATACGCAGTATTTT. Protein: CASRDRGSQRDTQYF.

The CDR3 DNA reads TGTGCCAGTAGTCCGACAGGGGGAGATTCTAACTATGGCTACACCTTC. It encodes CASSPTGGDSNYGYTF. This chain uses TRBV19 with TRBJ1-2, with 9 bases matching TRBD1. The germline V gene encodes CDR1 LNHDA and CDR2 SQIVND (reference sequence). This CDR3 is 16 amino acids long. V was clipped by 5 bases and J by 0 bases; unmatched bases: 7.

The rearrangement joins TRBV7-2 to TRBJ2-7, with a possible D match to TRBD1 (6 bases). The V gene lost 3 bases and the J gene lost 2 bases, with 14 bases spanning the gap. The CDR3 has 15 residues. CDR1 and CDR2 (germline): SGHTA, FQGNSA. Written as DNA, the CDR3 is TGTGCCAGCAGCTTGTACAGGGTACAACCCTACGAGCAGTACTTC. It yields the protein CASSLYRVQPYEQYF.

V is TRBV12-3 or TRBV12-4 and J is TRBJ1-2; D is perhaps TRBD1 (5 bases). V was cut by 6 bases and J by 8 bases, with 16 bases left in between. This CDR3 comprises 13 residues. The CDR3 DNA follows: TGTGCCAGCAGGCGTCCGGGGCCAGGGGGCTACACCTTC. Translating it yields CASRRPGPGGYTF.

V and J are TRBV27 and TRBJ2-1; D might be TRBD2 (5 bases). Trimming pared 4 bases from V and 6 bases from J, leaving 16 bases between. Looked up from germline, CDR1 is MNHEY and CDR2 is SMNVEV (reference sequence). CDR3 length: 15 residues. The DNA of the CDR3 is TGTGCCAGCAGTTATTTGGGGAGCGTACGCAATGAGCAGTTCTTC. Residues: CASSYLGSVRNEQFF.

The rearrangement uses TRBV12-3 or TRBV12-4 and TRBJ2-7, with a tentative D call TRBD2 (6 bases). The CDR3 contains 13 residues. The V and J ends lost 4 bases and 3 bases respectively, with 10 bases between them. Here the CDR3 reads CASSWREVYEQYF. The CDR3 DNA reads TGTGCCAGCAGTTGGAGGGAGGTCTACGAGCAGTACTTC.

CDR3 residues: CATSDCNRERTYEQYV. The CDR3 DNA is TGTGCCACCAGTGATTGTAACAGGGAACGTACCTACGAGCAGTACGTC. V and J are TRBV24-1 and TRBJ2-7; D is perhaps TRBD1 (6 bases). This CDR3 is 16 amino acids long. Germline V CDR1 and CDR2: KGHDR, SFDVKD. V gave up 2 bases and J gave up 2 bases, with 15 bases separating them.

The chain uses TRBV20-1 and TRBJ1-4; 10 positions agree with TRBD1. Germline CDR1 and CDR2: DFQATT and SNEGSKA (reference sequence). V dropped 0 bases and J dropped 7; count of bases not matched to a gene: 5. The length of the CDR3 is 15 residues. The chain's CDR3 is CSARDTTGGFEKLFF. For the CDR3, the DNA is TGCAGTGCTAGAGATACGACAGGGGGCTTTGAAAAACTGTTTTTT.

A few counts support this clonotype. The chain combines TRBV6-5 with TRBJ2-3; weak D call: TRBD2 (6 bases). This CDR3 is built from 18 residues. V was pared by 6 bases and J by 0 bases, with 22 bases between. Germline assignment: CDR1 MNHEY and CDR2 SVGAGI. The CDR3 DNA reads TGTGCCAGCAGATACAATGAACCGGGGACTCCGAGCACAGATACGCAGTATTTT. This sequence encodes CASRYNEPGTPSTDTQYF.

This clonotype was detected only a few times. V usage is TRBV5-1 and J usage is TRBJ2-7; the D is unclear. CDR1 is SGHRS and CDR2 is YFSETQ in the germline V gene. CDR3 length: 15 residues. V shed 3 bases and J shed 0 bases, with 13 bases lying between them. CDR3 protein: CASSWKGPSSYEQYV. The CDR3 bases are TGCGCCAGCAGCTGGAAAGGGCCTAGCTCCTACGAGCAGTACGTC.

The chain is built from TRBV7-2 and TRBJ2-2; TRBD2 agrees at 11 bases. V dropped 1 base and J dropped 7; count of bases not matched to a gene: 5. This CDR3 contains 16 residues. Germline CDR1 reads SGHTA; CDR2 reads FQGNSA. The chain's CDR3 is CASSLGLAGGGGELFF. The CDR3 nucleotides are TGTGCCAGCAGCTTAGGTCTAGCGGGAGGCGGCGGGGAGCTGTTTTTT.

This chain joins TRBV4-3 and TRBJ2-1; D gene ambiguous. Trimming removed 2 bases from V and 8 bases from J, with 7 bases in between. The CDR3 consists of 12 residues. CDR1 LGHNA and CDR2 YSLEER come from the germline V gene. The CDR3 coding sequence is TGCGCCAGCAGCCAAAAAGGGTATGAGCAGTTCTTC. The encoded protein is CASSQKGYEQFF.

This clonotype was observed a handful of times. V gene TRBV28 combines with J gene TRBJ2-7, with unresolved D. CDR1 and CDR2 from the germline V gene are MDHEN and SYDVKM. Trimming removed 3 bases at V and 2 bases at J, with 8 bases between. The CDR3 is 13 amino acids. The CDR3 nucleotides read TGTGCCAGCAGTTTGGAGAAGCCCTACGAGCAGTACTTC. This codes for CASSLEKPYEQYF.

The chain has TRBV27 and TRBJ1-1; D is unresolved. CDR3 length: 14 residues. Trimming removed 2 bases at V and 1 base at J, with 8 bases between. Germline V gives CDR1 MNHEY, CDR2 SMNVEV (reference sequence). In DNA form, the CDR3 reads TGTGCCAGCAGTTTACAGGCAGAGAACACTGAAGCTTTCTTT. Translation gives CASSLQAENTEAFF.

The V gene is TRBV14, the J gene TRBJ2-3, with TRBD2 identical over 11 bases. Losses at the gene ends were 6 bases for V and 3 bases for J; bases not matched to a gene: 5. This CDR3 contains 15 residues. CDR1 SGHDN and CDR2 FVKESK come from the germline V gene. CDR3 bases: TGTGCCAGCAGTAGAAGACTAGCGGGGACAGATACGCAGTATTTT. Amino acids: CASSRRLAGTDTQYF.

The chain is built from TRBV20-1 and TRBJ2-7; 9 nucleotides agree with TRBD1. J gave up 6 bases and V 7 bases, and 4 bases lay outside the gene matches. This CDR3 is 11 amino acids long. Per the germline V gene, CDR1 is DFQATT and CDR2 is SNEGSKA (reference sequence). The chain's CDR3 is CSVRQGVEQYV. The CDR3 nucleotides are TGCAGTGTAAGACAGGGGGTCGAGCAGTACGTC.

This clonotype was observed a handful of times. The V call is TRBV7-9, the J call TRBJ2-7, with D perhaps given as TRBD1 or TRBD2 (6 bases each). This CDR3 spans 14 amino acids. Germline V gives CDR1 SEHNR, CDR2 FQNEAQ (reference sequence). Trimming pared 8 bases from V and 2 bases from J, leaving 16 bases between. The CDR3 coding sequence is TGTGCCAGCGAGAGGGGGGACACAGCCTACGAGCAGTACTTC. Protein: CASERGDTAYEQYF.

This clonotype was observed a handful of times. The genes are TRBV28 and TRBJ2-1; D unresolved. This CDR3 spans 14 amino acids. The V gene lost 8 bases and the J gene lost 7 bases, with 18 bases spanning the gap. The V gene's germline CDR1 is MDHEN and CDR2 SYDVKM. The CDR3 is CASGSPPRRNEQFF. CDR3 DNA: TGTGCCAGCGGGTCCCCTCCCCGGCGTAATGAGCAGTTCTTC. The variable domain in full, with the rest retrieved from reference TRBV28 and TRBJ2-1, is DVKVTQSSRYLVKRTGEKVFLECVQDMDHENMFWYRQDPGLGLRLIYFSYDVKMKEKGDIPEGYSVSREKKERFSLILESASTNQTSMYLCASGSPPRRNEQFFGPGTRLTVL.

This clonotype was recorded a few times. DNA of the CDR3: TGTGCCAGCACCAAGAGGGACATCCAGGTCGCTGGGGCCAACGTCCTGACTTTC. Its protein is CASTKRDIQVAGANVLTF. The rearrangement joins TRBV6-2 or TRBV6-3 to TRBJ2-6; tentative D call: TRBD1 (6 bases). Germline CDR1 reads MNHEY; CDR2 reads SVGEGT. Trimming took 7 bases from V and 2 from J, leaving 21 bases between them. The CDR3 has 18 amino acids.

This clonotype has more than one count but fewer than ten. One end of the junction is discordant with germline, which a read error may explain. The genes are TRBV29-1 and TRBJ2-7; the match to TRBD2 covers 7 bases. Germline V gene data show CDR1 as SQVTM and CDR2 as ANQGSEA. CDR3 length: 12 amino acids. CDR3 nucleotide sequence: TGCAGCGTCGAAGGGGAGGGGTACGAGCAGTACTTC. It specifies CSVEGEGYEQYF.

The sample holds a few counts of this clonotype. This chain links TRBV27 with TRBJ2-3; D remains ambiguous. This CDR3 has 15 amino acids. Germline loops: CDR1 MNHEY, CDR2 SMNVEV (reference sequence). The V gene lost 4 bases and the J gene lost 0 bases, with 11 bases spanning the gap. The CDR3 nucleotides read TGTGCCAGCAGTTCTCTCCAGAGAAGCACAGATACGCAGTATTTT. This codes for CASSSLQRSTDTQYF.

This clonotype was observed a handful of times. The V gene is TRBV20-1, the J gene TRBJ2-6; 10 bases map to TRBD1. Germline assignment: CDR1 DFQATT and CDR2 SNEGSKA (reference sequence). CDR3 length: 15 residues. Trimming at V came to 3 bases and at J to 4 bases, leaving 3 bases not matched to a gene. CDR3 nucleotide sequence: TGCAGTGCTAGGGACAGGGGGTCAGGGGCCAACGTCCTGACTTTC. Translated: CSARDRGSGANVLTF.

In its sample, this clonotype was seen a few times. This chain links TRBV6-5 with TRBJ1-3; the D is unclear. The V gene lost 2 bases and the J gene lost 2 bases, with 7 bases spanning the gap. Germline CDR1 MNHEY, CDR2 SVGAGI. CDR3 length: 14 residues. The DNA of the CDR3 is TGTGCCAGCAGTTACATGGGAACTGGAAACACCATATATTTT. It translates to CASSYMGTGNTIYF.